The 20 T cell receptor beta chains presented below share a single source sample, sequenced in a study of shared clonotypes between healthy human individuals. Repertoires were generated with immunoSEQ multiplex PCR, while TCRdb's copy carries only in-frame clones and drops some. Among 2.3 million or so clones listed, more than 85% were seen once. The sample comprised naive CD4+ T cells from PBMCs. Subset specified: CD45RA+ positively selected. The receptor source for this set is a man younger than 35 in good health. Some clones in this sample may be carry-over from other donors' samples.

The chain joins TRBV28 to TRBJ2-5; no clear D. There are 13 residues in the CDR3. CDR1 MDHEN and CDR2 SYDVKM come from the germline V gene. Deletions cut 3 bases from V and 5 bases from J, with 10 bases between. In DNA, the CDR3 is TGTGCCAGCAGTTTGATCGTTGAGGAGACCCAGTACTTC. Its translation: CASSLIVEETQYF.

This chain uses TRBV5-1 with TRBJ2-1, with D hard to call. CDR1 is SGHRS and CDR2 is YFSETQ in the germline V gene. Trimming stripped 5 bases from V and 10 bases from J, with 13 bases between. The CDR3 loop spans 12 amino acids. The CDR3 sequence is CASSPDPGEQFF. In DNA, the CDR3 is TGCGCCAGCAGTCCCGACCCCGGGGAGCAGTTCTTC.

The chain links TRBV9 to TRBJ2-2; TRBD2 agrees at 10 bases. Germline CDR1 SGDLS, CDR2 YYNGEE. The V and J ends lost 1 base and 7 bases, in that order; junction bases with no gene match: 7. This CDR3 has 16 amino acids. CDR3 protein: CASSVSSGRVHGELFF. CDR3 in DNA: TGTGCCAGCAGCGTATCGAGCGGGAGGGTCCACGGGGAGCTGTTTTTT.

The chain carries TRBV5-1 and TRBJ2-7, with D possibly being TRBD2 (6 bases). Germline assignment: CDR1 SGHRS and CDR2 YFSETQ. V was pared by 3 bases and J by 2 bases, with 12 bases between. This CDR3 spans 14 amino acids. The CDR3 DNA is TGCGCCAGCAGCTCGGGACTTCCCACCTACGAGCAGTACTTC. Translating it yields CASSSGLPTYEQYF.

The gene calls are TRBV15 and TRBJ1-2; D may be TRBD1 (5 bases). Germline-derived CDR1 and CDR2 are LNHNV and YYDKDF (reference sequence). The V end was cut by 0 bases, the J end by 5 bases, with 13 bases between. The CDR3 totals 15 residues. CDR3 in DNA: TGTGCCACCAGCAGAGATCCCGGCAGGGCGTATGGCTACACCTTC. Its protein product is CATSRDPGRAYGYTF.

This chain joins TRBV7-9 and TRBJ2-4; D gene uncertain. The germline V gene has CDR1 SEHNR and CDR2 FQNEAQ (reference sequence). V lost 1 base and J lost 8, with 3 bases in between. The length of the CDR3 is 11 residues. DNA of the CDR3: TGTGCCAGCAGCTTAGAGGACATTCAGTACTTC. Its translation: CASSLEDIQYF. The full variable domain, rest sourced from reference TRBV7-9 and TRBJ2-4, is DTGVSQNPRHKITKRGQNVTFRCDPISEHNRLYWYRQTLGQGPEFLTYFQNEAQLEKSRLLSDRFSAERPKGSFSTLEIQRTEQGDSAMYLCASSLEDIQYFGAGTRLSVL.

The CDR3 DNA reads as TGTGCCAGCAGTTTATACGGGGGCGCTAGCGGGAGCAGAGAGGGCGAGCAGTTCTTC. It yields the protein CASSLYGGASGSREGEQFF. V and J are TRBV28 and TRBJ2-1; TRBD2 matches at 10 bases. The ends lost 1 base at V and 10 bases at J; junction bases unmatched: 19. The V gene's germline CDR1 is MDHEN and CDR2 SYDVKM. CDR3 length equals 19 residues.

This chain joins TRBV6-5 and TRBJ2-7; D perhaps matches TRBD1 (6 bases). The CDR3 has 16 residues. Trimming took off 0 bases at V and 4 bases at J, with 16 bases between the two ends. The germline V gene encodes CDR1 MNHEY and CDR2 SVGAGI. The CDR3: CASSYSLDSRPYEQYF. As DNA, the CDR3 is TGTGCCAGCAGTTACTCTCTGGACAGCCGCCCTTACGAGCAGTACTTC.

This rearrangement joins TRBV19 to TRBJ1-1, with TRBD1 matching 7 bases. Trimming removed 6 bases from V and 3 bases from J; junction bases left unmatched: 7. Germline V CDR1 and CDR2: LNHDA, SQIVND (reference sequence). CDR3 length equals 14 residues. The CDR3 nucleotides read TGTGCCAGTAGACTAGCAGGGGGTGACACTGAAGCTTTCTTT. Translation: CASRLAGGDTEAFF.

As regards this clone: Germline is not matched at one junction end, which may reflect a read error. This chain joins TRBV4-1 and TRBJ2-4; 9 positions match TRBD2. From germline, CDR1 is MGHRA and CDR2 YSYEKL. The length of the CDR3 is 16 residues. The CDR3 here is CASSQDPDAGGLKRHF. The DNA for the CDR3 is TGCGCCAGCAGCCAAGATCCGGACGCGGGAGGGCTAAAGCGGCACTTC.

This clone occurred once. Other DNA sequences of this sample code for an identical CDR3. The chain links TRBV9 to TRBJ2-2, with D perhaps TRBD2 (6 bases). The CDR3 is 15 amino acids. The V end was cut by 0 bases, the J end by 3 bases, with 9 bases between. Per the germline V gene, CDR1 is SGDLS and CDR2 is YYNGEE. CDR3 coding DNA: TGTGCCAGCAGCGTAGGAGGGACTGACACCGGGGAGCTGTTTTTT. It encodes CASSVGGTDTGELFF.

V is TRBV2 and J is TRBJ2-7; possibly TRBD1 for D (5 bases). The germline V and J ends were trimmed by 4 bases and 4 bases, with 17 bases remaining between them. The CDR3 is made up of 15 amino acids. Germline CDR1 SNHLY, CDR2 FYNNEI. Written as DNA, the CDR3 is TGTGCCAGCAGTGGTAGGACAAATTTCCTGTACGAGCAGTACTTC. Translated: CASSGRTNFLYEQYF.

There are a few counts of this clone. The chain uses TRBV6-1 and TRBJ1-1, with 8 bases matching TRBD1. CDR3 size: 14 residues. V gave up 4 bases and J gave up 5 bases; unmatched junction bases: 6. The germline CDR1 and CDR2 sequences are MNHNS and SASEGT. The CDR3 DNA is TGTGCCAGCAGTGTACGGACAGGGCGGACTGAAGCTTTCTTT. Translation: CASSVRTGRTEAFF.

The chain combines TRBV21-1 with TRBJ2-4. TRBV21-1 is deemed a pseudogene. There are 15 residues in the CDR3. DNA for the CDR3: TGTGCCAGCAGCCACGGCCTTCCCACGGACGGCATTCAGTACTTC. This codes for CASSHGLPTDGIQYF.

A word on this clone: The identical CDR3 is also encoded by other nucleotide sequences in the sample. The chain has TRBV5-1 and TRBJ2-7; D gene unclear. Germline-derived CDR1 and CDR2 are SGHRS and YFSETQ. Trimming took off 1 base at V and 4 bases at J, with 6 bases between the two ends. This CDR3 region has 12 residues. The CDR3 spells CASSLPTYEQYF. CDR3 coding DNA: TGCGCCAGCAGCTTGCCGACATACGAGCAGTACTTC.

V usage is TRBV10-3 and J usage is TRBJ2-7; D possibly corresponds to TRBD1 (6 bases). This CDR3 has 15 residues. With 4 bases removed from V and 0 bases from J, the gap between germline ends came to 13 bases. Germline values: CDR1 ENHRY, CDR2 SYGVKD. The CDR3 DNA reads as TGTGCCATCAGTGGTTCATGGGGGCTCTCCTACGAGCAGTACTTC. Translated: CAISGSWGLSYEQYF.

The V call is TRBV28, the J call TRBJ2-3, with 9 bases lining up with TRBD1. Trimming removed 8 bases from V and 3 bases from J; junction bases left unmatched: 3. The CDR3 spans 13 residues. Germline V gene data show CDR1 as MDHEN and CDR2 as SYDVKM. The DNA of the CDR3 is TGTGCCAGCGCGGACAGGGGAACAGATACGCAGTATTTT. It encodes CASADRGTDTQYF.

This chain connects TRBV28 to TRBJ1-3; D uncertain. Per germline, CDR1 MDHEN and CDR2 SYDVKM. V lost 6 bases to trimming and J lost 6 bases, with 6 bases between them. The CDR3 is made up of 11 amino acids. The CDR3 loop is CASSSENTIYF. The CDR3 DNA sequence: TGTGCCAGCAGCAGCGAAAACACCATATATTTT.

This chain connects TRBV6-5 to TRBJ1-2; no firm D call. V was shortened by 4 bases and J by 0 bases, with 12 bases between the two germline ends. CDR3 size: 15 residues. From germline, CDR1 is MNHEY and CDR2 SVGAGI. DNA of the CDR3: TGTGCCAGCAGTTTGCGAGAGAGCCCTAACTATGGCTACACCTTC. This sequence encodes CASSLRESPNYGYTF.

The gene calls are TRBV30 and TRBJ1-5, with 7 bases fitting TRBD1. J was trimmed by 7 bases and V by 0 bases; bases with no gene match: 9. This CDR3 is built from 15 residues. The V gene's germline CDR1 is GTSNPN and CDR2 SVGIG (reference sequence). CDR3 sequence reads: CAWSVLGQARQPQHF. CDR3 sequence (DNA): TGTGCCTGGAGTGTACTCGGACAGGCTCGGCAGCCCCAGCATTTT.